This record looks at one TCR beta chain sequence and its context. The PCR template was genomic DNA. Multiplex PCR with 30 forward and 13 reverse primers amplified the TCR beta CDR3. TCRdb re-analysed the multiplex PCR reads in MiXCR, keeping a single row per CDR3 protein. The sample has more than 250,000 distinct CDR3 sequences, 45% to 60% seen once. This sample stems from a study of type 1 and type 2 diabetes patients. V lost 3 bases to trimming and J lost 8 bases, with 19 bases between them. Germline CDR1 and CDR2: MDHEN and SYDVKM. The length of the CDR3 is 15 residues. This sequence was found in a man between 18 and 29 years old with type 2 diabetes. This rearrangement joins TRBV28 to TRBJ1-2, with D maybe TRBD1 (5 bases). Sequencing used peripheral blood mononuclear cells (PBMCs). The CDR3 coding sequence is TGTGCCAGCAGTTTGCGGTTGGGGCCTGGTTGGGGCTACACCTTC. Its translation is CASSLRLGPGWGYTF.